The 29 T cell receptor beta chains given below trace back to one sample, sequenced in a study of regulatory T cells in long-lasting Graves disease. Time point meaning: newly diagnosed GD, antithyroid drugs for less than 3 months. From PBMCs, RNA was extracted and then used to make the TCR library. CDR3 regions were amplified by Arm-PCR using iRepertoire HTBI primers to build TCR beta libraries. A single record per CDR3 protein comes from TCRdb applying MiXCR to the multiplex PCR reads. The data show around 450,000 distinct CDR3 sequences, under 15% seen once. This same sample was also part of a study on T cells in Graves' hyperthyroidism and ophthalmopathy.

The sequencing used peripheral blood mononuclear cells (PBMCs), collected at new diagnosis, from a patient treated with antithyroid drugs. Receptors originate from a woman aged 25-40 years with Graves disease.

This clonotype has only a few counts. The V gene is TRBV6-2 or TRBV6-3, the J gene TRBJ1-5; unclear D gene. The V and J ends lost 5 bases and 3 bases respectively, with 8 bases between them. From germline, CDR1 is MNHEY and CDR2 SVGEGT. The CDR3 covers 13 residues. This CDR3 reads CASSVGLNQPQHF. CDR3 nucleotides: TGTGCCAGCAGTGTGGGCCTCAATCAGCCCCAGCATTTT.

V and J are TRBV30 and TRBJ1-1; 8 nucleotides align to TRBD1. The V and J ends lost 3 bases and 0 bases, in that order; junction bases with no gene match: 18. Germline V gene sequence: CDR1 GTSNPN, CDR2 SVGIG (reference sequence). The CDR3 contains 19 residues. The CDR3 nucleotides read TGTGCCTGGAGGGGATCGGTCCCCCGGGCAGGGGGCCTGAACACTGAAGCTTTCTTT. As protein: CAWRGSVPRAGGLNTEAFF.

In this sample, this clonotype turned up many times. This chain joins TRBV2 and TRBJ1-5; 7 nucleotides line up with TRBD1. This CDR3 has 16 amino acids. Germline values: CDR1 SNHLY, CDR2 FYNNEI. With V trimmed by 6 bases and J by 6 bases, 14 bases remained unmatched. This chain's CDR3 is CASRAGRGLGIQPQHF. The CDR3 DNA reads TGTGCCAGCAGGGCGGGTAGGGGGCTGGGGATTCAGCCCCAGCATTTT.

CDR3 nucleotide sequence: TGTGCCAGCACCCAGGGCGGAGTCAATGAGCAGTTCTTC. Residues: CASTQGGVNEQFF. This chain joins TRBV2 and TRBJ2-1, with a possible D match to TRBD1 (5 bases). Per germline, CDR1 SNHLY and CDR2 FYNNEI. V lost 7 bases, J lost 6 bases, and 13 bases lay in between. There are 13 residues in the CDR3.

This clonotype was observed many times. CDR3 loop: CSARDVTGANYGYTF. The CDR3, as DNA: TGCAGTGCTAGAGACGTGACAGGGGCGAACTATGGCTACACCTTC. The chain recombines TRBV20-1 with TRBJ1-2, with 8 bases lining up with TRBD1. Germline CDR1 and CDR2: DFQATT and SNEGSKA (reference sequence). The ends lost 0 bases at V and 2 bases at J; junction bases unmatched: 5. CDR3 size: 15 residues.

The sample holds many counts of this clonotype. The J gene is TRBJ1-1, the V gene TRBV18, with D perhaps TRBD1 (5 bases). CDR3 length: 16 amino acids. The ends were cut back, 2 bases at V and 0 bases at J, with 13 bases in the middle. Germline loops: CDR1 KGHSH, CDR2 LQKENI. The CDR3 coding sequence is TGTGCCAGCTCACCAAATGCCGGGACGCTGAACACTGAAGCTTTCTTT. Amino acid sequence: CASSPNAGTLNTEAFF.

This clonotype occurred many times. The chain carries TRBV3-1 and TRBJ2-3; TRBD1 matches 11 bases. The CDR3 contains 15 residues. Germline-derived CDR1 and CDR2 are LGHDT and YNNKEL (reference sequence). The junction had 5 bases not matched to a gene; V was cut back by 5 bases and J by 4 bases. In nucleotides, the CDR3 is TGTGCCAGCAGCTATCCGGGACAGGGGGCAGATACGCAGTATTTT. This encodes CASSYPGQGADTQYF.

This clonotype was counted ten times or more. This chain links TRBV7-9 with TRBJ2-3, with TRBD2 identical over 11 bases. Trimming cost V 5 bases and J 6 bases; bases outside gene matches: 16. CDR1 is SEHNR and CDR2 is FQNEAQ in the germline V gene (reference sequence). This CDR3 comprises 18 residues. CDR3 protein: CASSPIAGGLVTPDTQYF. The CDR3 DNA reads TGTGCCAGCAGCCCGATAGCGGGAGGGCTAGTGACGCCCGATACGCAGTATTTT.

This clonotype turned up a few times. The rearrangement joins TRBV18 to TRBJ1-1; a possible D gene is TRBD1 (5 bases). Germline V gene data show CDR1 as KGHSH and CDR2 as LQKENI. Trimming removed 3 bases at V and 0 bases at J, with 14 bases between. The CDR3 extends over 16 amino acids. The DNA of the CDR3 is TGTGCCAGCTCACCTCAGGGTACCCACATGAACACTGAAGCTTTCTTT. Encoded protein: CASSPQGTHMNTEAFF.

In its sample, this clonotype was seen a few times. V is TRBV6-5 and J is TRBJ2-7; TRBD2 is a possible D gene (5 bases). CDR1 is MNHEY and CDR2 is SVGAGI in the germline V gene. The CDR3 length is 14 residues. The V gene lost 0 bases and the J gene lost 6 bases, with 12 bases spanning the gap. The CDR3 DNA reads TGTGCCAGCAGTTACTCCTCGATGGGGAGCGAGCAGTACTTC. Translation: CASSYSSMGSEQYF.

The chain is built from TRBV5-4 and TRBJ2-2; 14 bases map to TRBD2. The CDR3 consists of 18 residues. Germline V CDR1 and CDR2: SGHNT, YYREEE (reference sequence). V lost 5 bases and J lost 0; bases outside the gene matches: 6. CDR3 residues: CASRQGLAGVANTGELFF. Written as DNA, the CDR3 is TGTGCCAGCAGACAGGGACTAGCGGGAGTCGCGAACACCGGGGAGCTGTTTTTT.

This clonotype appeared many times. The rearrangement uses TRBV20-1 and TRBJ1-4; D remains ambiguous. CDR1 and CDR2 from the germline V gene are DFQATT and SNEGSKA (reference sequence). The CDR3 runs 13 residues. Trimming took 1 base from V and 4 from J, leaving 7 bases between them. DNA for the CDR3: TGCAGTGCTAGAGGTCTGATTAATGAAAAACTGTTTTTT. Translating it yields CSARGLINEKLFF.

V usage is TRBV19 and J usage is TRBJ1-1; D is uncertain. V was pared by 3 bases and J by 4 bases, with 12 bases between. Germline V lookup: CDR1 LNHDA, CDR2 SQIVND (reference sequence). The CDR3 has 14 residues. CDR3 region: CASSISGPSTEAFF. DNA of the CDR3: TGTGCCAGTAGTATTTCGGGTCCGAGCACTGAAGCTTTCTTT.

There are many counts of this clonotype. V is TRBV11-3 and J is TRBJ2-2; D not certain. The CDR3 is made up of 14 amino acids. Trimming cost V 5 bases and J 5 bases, with 12 bases left between them. Per germline, CDR1 SGHNT and CDR2 YENEEA. The CDR3 reads CASSVAPRTGELFF. The CDR3 coding sequence is TGTGCCAGCAGCGTCGCCCCTAGAACCGGGGAGCTGTTTTTT.

This clonotype appeared a few times. This chain connects TRBV5-1 to TRBJ2-7, with 11 bases lining up with TRBD2. With V trimmed by 5 bases and J by 6 bases, 4 bases remained unmatched. Germline V gene sequence: CDR1 SGHRS, CDR2 YFSETQ. The CDR3 contains 13 residues. CDR3 sequence (DNA): TGCGCCAGCAGACTAGCGGGAGTGGGCGAGCAGTACTTC. This encodes CASRLAGVGEQYF.

V gene TRBV10-3 combines with J gene TRBJ2-3; 12 nucleotides agree with TRBD2. The germline V gene has CDR1 ENHRY and CDR2 SYGVKD. The CDR3 spans 17 residues. After removal of 5 bases from V and 0 bases from J, the junction contained 6 bases not matched to a gene. CDR3 coding DNA: TGTGCCATCAGTAGACTAGCGGGGGATTCTAGCACAGATACGCAGTATTTT. Its translation is CAISRLAGDSSTDTQYF.

This clonotype came up a few times. This chain uses TRBV4-1 with TRBJ2-3; 9 bases line up with TRBD2. Germline CDR1 and CDR2: MGHRA and YSYEKL. V shed 10 bases and J 5 bases; nucleotides not matched to a gene: 16. The length of the CDR3 is 16 residues. CDR3 protein: CATPRAGGPTEDTQYF. Written as DNA, the CDR3 is TGCGCCACTCCGCGCGCGGGAGGGCCTACGGAAGATACGCAGTATTTT.

The table lists this clonotype with many counts. The gene calls are TRBV20-1 and TRBJ2-1, with 7 bases fitting TRBD1. J gave up 0 bases and V 5 bases, and 7 bases lay outside the gene matches. Germline-derived CDR1 and CDR2 are DFQATT and SNEGSKA (reference sequence). The CDR3 has 15 amino acids. The CDR3 reads CSALRTGASYNEQFF. Written as DNA, the CDR3 is TGCAGTGCTCTCAGGACAGGTGCCTCCTACAATGAGCAGTTCTTC.

This clonotype was seen ten or more times. This chain connects TRBV12-3 or TRBV12-4 to TRBJ1-2; D uncertain. V dropped 3 bases and J dropped 2 bases, with 7 bases sitting between them. The CDR3 length is 13 residues. CDR3 in amino acids: CASSLVQNYGYTF. CDR3 coding DNA: TGTGCCAGCAGTTTGGTACAGAACTATGGCTACACCTTC.

Many counts were recorded for this clonotype. The chain is built from TRBV13 and TRBJ2-3; 7 bases align to TRBD2. Germline CDR1 and CDR2: PRHDT and FYEKMQ (reference sequence). This CDR3 spans 16 amino acids. J gave up 1 base and V 7 bases, and 11 bases lay outside the gene matches. CDR3 loop: CASNPSGSSGTDTQYF. The CDR3 region has the DNA TGTGCCAGCAACCCTAGCGGAAGTAGTGGCACAGATACGCAGTATTTT.

Of note for this clonotype: A much larger clone lies a single base off, so this may be a read error. V usage is TRBV12-3 or TRBV12-4 and J usage is TRBJ2-1; TRBD2 agrees at 8 bases. After removal of 3 bases from V and 10 bases from J, the junction contained 11 bases not matched to a gene. CDR3 length equals 15 residues. This chain's CDR3 is CASSLRGGRSYEQFF. CDR3 sequence (DNA): TGTGCCAGCAGTTTGCGGGGCGGGAGGTCCTACGAGCAGTTCTTC.

This clonotype appeared many times. The chain is built from TRBV11-2 and TRBJ2-7, with unresolved D. The CDR3 is 13 amino acids. The germline V gene has CDR1 SGHAT and CDR2 FQNNGV. V shed 1 base and J shed 2 bases, with 6 bases lying between them. The CDR3 sequence is CASSLVGTYEQYF. For the CDR3, the DNA is TGTGCCAGCAGCTTAGTGGGGACCTACGAGCAGTACTTC.

As to this clonotype: Sequence at one end of the junction differs from germline and may be a read error. The chain combines TRBV3-1 with TRBJ1-2; unclear D gene. The CDR3 is 11 amino acids. CDR1 is LGHDT, CDR2 YNNKEL, per germline (reference sequence). The CDR3 DNA reads as TGTGCCGGCAGCCATGGGGTTGGCTACACCTTC. Translation gives CAGSHGVGYTF.

V is TRBV7-2 and J is TRBJ2-7; D assignment may be TRBD1 or TRBD2 (5 bases each). With 8 bases removed from V and 3 bases from J, the gap between germline ends came to 14 bases. This CDR3 is 13 amino acids long. Germline CDR1 is SGHTA and CDR2 is FQGNSA. This chain's CDR3 is CASAWDVGYEQYF. The CDR3 coding sequence is TGTGCCAGCGCTTGGGACGTGGGCTACGAGCAGTACTTC.

For this clonotype: A read error may be the cause here, since a much bigger clone is one base away. V usage is TRBV15 and J usage is TRBJ2-7; TRBD1 is a possible D gene (5 bases). V shed 6 bases and J shed 3 bases, with 27 bases lying between them. The CDR3 totals 18 residues. Germline assignment: CDR1 LNHNV and CDR2 YYDKDF (reference sequence). The DNA of the CDR3 is TGTGCCACCAGAAAGGGAACCTTTACCGACAGAGAAATCTACGAGCAGTACTTC. Its protein is CATRKGTFTDREIYEQYF. Full variable domain (outside the CDR3, taken from reference TRBV15 and TRBJ2-7): DAMVIQNPRYQVTQFGKPVTLSCSQTLNHNVMYWYQQKSSQAPKLLFHYYDKDFNNEADTPDNFQSRRPNTSFCFLDIRSPGLGDTAMYLCATRKGTFTDREIYEQYFGPGTRLTVT.

This clonotype appeared a few times. The V call is TRBV7-9, the J call TRBJ1-1, with a tentative D call TRBD1 (5 bases). Per the germline V gene, CDR1 is SEHNR and CDR2 is FQNEAQ (reference sequence). V gave up 3 bases and J gave up 10 bases, with 12 bases separating them. CDR3 length: 12 amino acids. CDR3 sequence reads: CASSFDGTTAFF. Written as DNA, the CDR3 is TGTGCCAGCAGCTTCGACGGGACCACAGCTTTCTTT.

This clonotype was seen repeatedly, ten times or more. The chain joins TRBV28 to TRBJ2-7; TRBD1 aligns across 11 bases. Germline loops: CDR1 MDHEN, CDR2 SYDVKM. This CDR3 has 14 amino acids. V was clipped by 6 bases and J by 5 bases; unmatched bases: 6. The DNA for the CDR3 is TGTGCCAGCAGCACGGGACAGGGGGTCCACGAGCAGTACTTC. Protein sequence: CASSTGQGVHEQYF.

The chain uses TRBV29-1 and TRBJ2-5; D remains ambiguous. V was pared by 2 bases and J by 3 bases, with 16 bases between. CDR3 size: 15 residues. In germline, CDR1 is SQVTM, CDR2 ANQGSEA. The CDR3, as DNA: TGCAGCGTTGAATACAGTGCCCAGTCCGAAGAGACCCAGTACTTC. Residues: CSVEYSAQSEETQYF.

This clonotype was recorded at least ten times. The chain couples TRBV6-1 to TRBJ1-1, with a possible D match to TRBD1 (5 bases). From germline, CDR1 is MNHNS and CDR2 SASEGT. The CDR3 consists of 12 residues. V lost 10 bases, J lost 4 bases, and 13 bases lay in between. CDR3 sequence (DNA): TGTGCCAAGTCAGGGATTGGCACTGAAGCTTTCTTT. Amino acid sequence: CAKSGIGTEAFF.